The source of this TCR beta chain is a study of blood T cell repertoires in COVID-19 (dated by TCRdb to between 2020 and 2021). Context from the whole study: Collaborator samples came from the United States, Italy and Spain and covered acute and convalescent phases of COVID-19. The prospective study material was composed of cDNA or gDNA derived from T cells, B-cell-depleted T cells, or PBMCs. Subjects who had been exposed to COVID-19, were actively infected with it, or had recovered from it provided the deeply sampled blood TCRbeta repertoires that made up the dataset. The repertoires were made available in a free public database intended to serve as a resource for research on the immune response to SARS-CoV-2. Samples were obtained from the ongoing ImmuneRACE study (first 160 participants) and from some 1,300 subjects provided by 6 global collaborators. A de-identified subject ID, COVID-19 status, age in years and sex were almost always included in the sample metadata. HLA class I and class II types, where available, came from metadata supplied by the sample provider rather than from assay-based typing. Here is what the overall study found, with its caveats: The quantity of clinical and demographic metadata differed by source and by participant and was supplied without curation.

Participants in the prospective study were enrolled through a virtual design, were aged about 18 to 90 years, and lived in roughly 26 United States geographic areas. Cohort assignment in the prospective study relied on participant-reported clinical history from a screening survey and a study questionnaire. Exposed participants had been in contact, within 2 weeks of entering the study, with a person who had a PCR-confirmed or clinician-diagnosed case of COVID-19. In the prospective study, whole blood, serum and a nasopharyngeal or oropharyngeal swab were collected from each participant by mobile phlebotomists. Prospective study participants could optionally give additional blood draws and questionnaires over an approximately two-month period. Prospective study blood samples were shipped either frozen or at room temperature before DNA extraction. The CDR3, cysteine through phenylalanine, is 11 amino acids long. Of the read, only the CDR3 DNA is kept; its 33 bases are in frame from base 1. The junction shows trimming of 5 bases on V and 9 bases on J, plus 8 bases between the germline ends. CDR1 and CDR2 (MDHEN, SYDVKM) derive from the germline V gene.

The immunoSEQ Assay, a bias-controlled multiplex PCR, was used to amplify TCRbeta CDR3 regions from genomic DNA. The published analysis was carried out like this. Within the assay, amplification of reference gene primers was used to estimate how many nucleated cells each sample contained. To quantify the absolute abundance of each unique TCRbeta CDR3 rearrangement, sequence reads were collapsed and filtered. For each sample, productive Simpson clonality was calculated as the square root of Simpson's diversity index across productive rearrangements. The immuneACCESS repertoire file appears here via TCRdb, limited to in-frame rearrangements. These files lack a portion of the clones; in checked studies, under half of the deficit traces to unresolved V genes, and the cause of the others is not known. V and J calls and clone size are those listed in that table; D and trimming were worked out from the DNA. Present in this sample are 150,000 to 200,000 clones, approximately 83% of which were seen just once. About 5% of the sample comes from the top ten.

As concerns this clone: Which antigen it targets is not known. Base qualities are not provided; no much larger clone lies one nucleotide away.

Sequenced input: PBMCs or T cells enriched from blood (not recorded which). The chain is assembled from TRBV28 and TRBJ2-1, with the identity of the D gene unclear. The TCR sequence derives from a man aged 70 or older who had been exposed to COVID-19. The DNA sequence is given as TGTGCCAGCAGTCTCCGAGCTGAGCAGTTCTTC. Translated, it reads CASSLRAEQFF.